This T cell receptor beta chain was profiled in a study of T-cell reconstitution after alpha-beta-depleted transplantation in children. General study findings and limits: Once a year had passed after transplant, T-cell counts and diversity came mostly from newly produced T cells.

This clonotype was counted between two and nine times. The antigen remains undetermined. There are 14 residues in the CDR3. Trimming pared 5 bases from V and 5 bases from J, leaving 13 bases between. Preparing the TCRbeta library involved the use of unique molecular identifiers. TCRdb analysed the PCR reads with MiXCR anew, one entry per CDR3 protein. Altogether around 960,000 distinct CDR3 sequences are present, roughly 29% being singletons, with the ten largest covering roughly 28%. The source is a boy in the first two years of life who had a stem cell transplant for SCID, so the T cells may come from the graft donor. The material was PBMCs, mostly from graft donor cells, obtained 360 days after TCRalphabeta/CD19-depleted stem cell transplant. The chain links TRBV12-3 or TRBV12-4 to TRBJ2-1, with D maybe TRBD1 (6 bases). CDR3 protein: CASSPLAGDNEQFF. CDR3 nucleotide sequence: TGTGCCAGCAGTCCCCTCGCAGGGGACAATGAGCAGTTCTTC.